This T cell receptor (beta chain) was identified in a study of Graves' ophthalmopathy and Graves' hyperthyroidism. CDR3 length equals 14 residues. Trimming removed 3 bases from V and 3 bases from J; junction bases left unmatched: 3. CDR1 and CDR2 (germline): SEHNR, FQNEAQ (reference sequence). RNA transcripts served as template for amplifying TCR beta CDR3 sequences. After a first-round RT-PCR with HTBI primers, a second-round multiplex PCR was run. A single record per CDR3 protein comes from TCRdb applying MiXCR to the multiplex PCR reads. Here the sample spans some 750,000 distinct CDR3 sequences, approximately 40% being singletons.

The rearrangement joins TRBV7-9 to TRBJ2-7, with 9 nucleotides matching TRBD2. The sequenced sample consisted of peripheral blood. The TCR originated in an adult man with Graves' ophthalmopathy. CDR3 loop: CASSLREGLYEQYF. The CDR3 region has the DNA TGTGCCAGCAGCTTGCGGGAGGGCCTCTACGAGCAGTACTTC. Looking up the rest from reference TRBV7-9 and TRBJ2-7 gives the full variable domain: DTGVSQNPRHKITKRGQNVTFRCDPISEHNRLYWYRQTLGQGPEFLTYFQNEAQLEKSRLLSDRFSAERPKGSFSTLEIQRTEQGDSAMYLCASSLREGLYEQYFGPGTRLTVT.